What follows are 20 T cell receptor beta chains derived from one specimen sequenced in a study of T cell responses to AZD1222 COVID-19 vaccine. Sequenced by immunoSEQ multiplex PCR; TCRdb stores in-frame clones only, minus some. Here the sample spans 150,000 or so clones, more than 85% being singletons. The specimen was peripheral blood, collected after recovery from COVID-19. These TCRs come from an adult who had recovered from COVID-19.

This chain links TRBV7-9 with TRBJ2-7; the D gene is possibly TRBD1 (5 bases). The V gene's germline CDR1 is SEHNR and CDR2 FQNEAQ (reference sequence). V lost 3 bases and J lost 2, with 20 bases in between. CDR3 length: 17 residues. CDR3 DNA: TGTGCCAGCAGCTTTGAAGGGGCGCCAAACCTAGCCTACGAGCAGTACTTC. Its translation is CASSFEGAPNLAYEQYF.

This clone appeared a single time. J is TRBJ2-7 and V is TRBV5-1; 7 bases agree with TRBD2. CDR3 length: 16 residues. Germline V gene lookup returns CDR1 SGHRS and CDR2 YFSETQ. The trim removed 3 bases at V and 6 bases at J, leaving 15 bases unmatched. The CDR3 is CASSSTSETLSREQYF. The DNA of the CDR3 is TGCGCCAGCAGCTCTACTAGCGAGACCCTCTCGCGCGAGCAGTACTTC.

This clone occurred once. This chain links TRBV9 with TRBJ2-7; D ambiguous. The CDR3 sequence is 13 residues long. V was pared by 0 bases and J by 3 bases, with 7 bases between. Germline V gene data show CDR1 as SGDLS and CDR2 as YYNGEE. As DNA, the CDR3 is TGTGCCAGCAGCGTAGACGACAACTACGAGCAGTACTTC. Amino acid sequence: CASSVDDNYEQYF.

To note about this clone: At one end, the junction sequence differs from germline, possibly due to a read error. The chain employs TRBV9 and TRBJ1-4; D is undetermined. Germline CDR1 reads SGDLS; CDR2 reads YYNGEE. This CDR3 is 14 amino acids long. The CDR3 sequence is CTSSVAATNEKLFF. The CDR3 DNA sequence: TGTACCAGCAGCGTAGCTGCAACTAATGAAAAACTGTTTTTT.

The rearrangement joins TRBV29-1 to TRBJ2-1; TRBD2 matches 15 bases. With V trimmed by 3 bases and J by 0 bases, 6 bases remained unmatched. Germline-derived CDR1 and CDR2 are SQVTM and ANQGSEA. CDR3 length equals 18 residues. Here the CDR3 reads CSVEGTSGRSSSYNEQFF. The CDR3 region has the DNA TGCAGCGTTGAGGGGACTAGCGGGAGGTCGAGCTCCTACAATGAGCAGTTCTTC.

The V call is TRBV5-1, the J call TRBJ1-1; no clear D gene. Germline lookup yields CDR1 SGHRS and CDR2 YFSETQ. The CDR3 totals 14 residues. Trimming stripped 1 base from V and 0 bases from J, with 7 bases between. The CDR3, as DNA: TGCGCCAGCAGCTTGTCAGAAATGAACACTGAAGCTTTCTTT. It translates to CASSLSEMNTEAFF. The full variable domain, completed using reference TRBV5-1 and TRBJ1-1, is KAGVTQTPRYLIKTRGQQVTLSCSPISGHRSVSWYQQTPGQGLQFLFEYFSETQRNKGNFPGRFSGRQFSNSRSEMNVSTLELGDSALYLCASSLSEMNTEAFFGQGTRLTVV.

This chain uses TRBV25-1 with TRBJ1-2; possibly TRBD1 for D (6 bases). V was shortened by 3 bases and J by 4 bases, with 15 bases between the two germline ends. Germline V CDR1 and CDR2: MGHDK, SYGVNS. The CDR3 consists of 15 residues. The CDR3: CASSDPGQSRYGYTF. Written as DNA, the CDR3 is TGTGCCAGCAGTGATCCCGGACAGTCCCGCTATGGCTACACCTTC.

Only one count was recorded for this clone. The genes are TRBV6-1 and TRBJ1-1; D is unclear. Germline CDR1 and CDR2: MNHNS and SASEGT. V was cut by 3 bases and J by 0 bases, with 11 bases left in between. CDR3 length: 15 amino acids. In DNA form, the CDR3 reads TGTGCCAGCAGTGAGTACAACGGAGTGAACACTGAAGCTTTCTTT. Amino acids: CASSEYNGVNTEAFF.

The chain is built from TRBV28 and TRBJ1-4; weak D call: TRBD1 (5 bases). Trimming stripped 6 bases from V and 1 base from J, with 12 bases between. Germline lookup yields CDR1 MDHEN and CDR2 SYDVKM. This CDR3 is built from 15 residues. CDR3 DNA sequence: TGTGCCAGCAGGGCAGGGTCCCTAACTAATGAAAAACTGTTTTTT. Protein: CASRAGSLTNEKLFF.

This sequence joins TRBV6-5 and TRBJ1-2; 8 nucleotides agree with TRBD1. The germline CDR1 and CDR2 sequences are MNHEY and SVGAGI. This CDR3 comprises 12 residues. With 10 bases clipped from V and 5 bases from J, the junction kept 6 bases outside the gene matches. CDR3 loop: CATKDRVYGYTF. The CDR3, as DNA: TGTGCCACTAAGGACAGGGTATATGGCTACACCTTC.

The CDR3: CASSHQGVQFYNEQFF. CDR3 DNA sequence: TGTGCCAGCTCACATCAGGGGGTCCAGTTCTACAATGAGCAGTTCTTC. The V and J genes are TRBV18 and TRBJ2-1; 7 bases line up with TRBD1. CDR3 length: 16 residues. The V gene's germline CDR1 is KGHSH and CDR2 LQKENI. Trimming removed 4 bases from V and 3 bases from J; junction bases left unmatched: 9. Full variable domain (rest looked up from reference TRBV18 and TRBJ2-1): NAGVMQNPRHLVRRRGQEARLRCSPMKGHSHVYWYRQLPEEGLKFMVYLQKENIIDESGMPKERFSAEFPKEGPSILRIQQVVRGDSAAYFCASSHQGVQFYNEQFFGPGTRLTVL.

This rearrangement joins TRBV19 to TRBJ2-2; TRBD2 is a possible D gene (6 bases). Germline V gives CDR1 LNHDA, CDR2 SQIVND (reference sequence). V lost 3 bases, J lost 1 base, and 9 bases lay in between. The CDR3 covers 15 residues. CDR3 sequence reads: CASSIGRWNTGELFF. The CDR3 nucleotides are TGTGCCAGTAGTATTGGGAGGTGGAACACCGGGGAGCTGTTTTTT. Full variable domain (missing parts from reference TRBV19 and TRBJ2-2): DGGITQSPKYLFRKEGQNVTLSCEQNLNHDAMYWYRQDPGQGLRLIYYSQIVNDFQKGDIAEGYSVSREKKESFPLTVTSAQKNPTAFYLCASSIGRWNTGELFFGEGSRLTVL.

The chain uses TRBV14 and TRBJ1-3; D perhaps matches TRBD1 (6 bases). The CDR3 extends over 17 amino acids. The germline V gene encodes CDR1 SGHDN and CDR2 FVKESK. V lost 4 bases to trimming and J lost 0 bases, with 16 bases between them. This chain's CDR3 is CASSRRFTGISGNTIYF. In DNA form, the CDR3 reads TGTGCCAGCAGCCGCCGTTTTACAGGGATCTCTGGAAACACCATATATTTT.

The rearrangement joins TRBV19 to TRBJ1-1; D uncertain. This CDR3 has 15 amino acids. V lost 5 bases to trimming and J lost 4 bases, with 17 bases between them. The V gene's germline CDR1 is LNHDA and CDR2 SQIVND (reference sequence). CDR3 loop: CASSPTASGGTEAFF. The CDR3 bases are TGTGCCAGTAGTCCCACAGCCTCAGGCGGCACTGAAGCTTTCTTT.

In this sample, this clone turned up once. The rearrangement joins TRBV9 to TRBJ1-2, with 10 bases lining up with TRBD1. V shed 2 bases and J 8 bases; nucleotides not matched to a gene: 9. The CDR3 is 15 residues long. Germline V CDR1 and CDR2: SGDLS, YYNGEE. CDR3 nucleotides: TGTGCCAGCAGCGTCCCCGGGACAGGGGCTTTCGGCTACACCTTC. Encoded protein: CASSVPGTGAFGYTF.

Here the CDR3 DNA reads TGTGCCAGCAGTTACTCGTTAGGGGCCGGGGATACGCAGTATTTT. Encoded protein: CASSYSLGAGDTQYF. The rearrangement links TRBV6-5 to TRBJ2-3, with D possibly TRBD1 on 5 matching bases. The CDR3 runs to 15 residues. The germline V gene has CDR1 MNHEY and CDR2 SVGAGI. Trimming removed 0 bases at V and 6 bases at J, with 13 bases between.

J is TRBJ2-3 and V is TRBV27; D call uncertain. CDR1 and CDR2 from the germline V gene are MNHEY and SMNVEV (reference sequence). The CDR3 has 17 amino acids. V lost 6 bases and J 2 bases, leaving 21 bases between the germline ends. In DNA form, the CDR3 reads TGTGCCAGCAGCCCTATGCCCAGGTCCCCTCTCACAGATACGCAGTATTTT. It specifies CASSPMPRSPLTDTQYF.

This sequence joins TRBV10-1 and TRBJ1-2; TRBD1 is a possible D gene (6 bases). The CDR3 length is 14 residues. Between the trimmed V and J ends, which lost 8 bases and 5 bases, there was a span of 18 bases. Germline V lookup: CDR1 WNHNN, CDR2 SYGVQD (reference sequence). The CDR3 DNA reads TGCGCCAGCGGGAACAGGGTTTTAAGGTATGGCTACACCTTC. This sequence encodes CASGNRVLRYGYTF.

This clone occurred a few times. The chain is built from TRBV27 and TRBJ2-7; D remains ambiguous. Between the trimmed V and J ends, which lost 6 bases and 0 bases, there was a span of 15 bases. The CDR3 spans 15 residues. CDR1 is MNHEY, CDR2 SMNVEV, per germline (reference sequence). The CDR3 is CASSPAAASSYEQYF. For the CDR3, the DNA is TGTGCCAGCAGCCCCGCGGCAGCTAGCTCCTACGAGCAGTACTTC.

The chain couples TRBV3-1 (or the pseudogene TRBV3-2) to TRBJ1-1, with D tentatively TRBD1 (5 bases). The V gene's germline CDR1 is LGHDT and CDR2 YNNKEL (reference sequence). The V and J ends lost 7 bases and 7 bases respectively, with 16 bases between them. The CDR3 spans 13 residues. The CDR3 here is CASTIRGPNEAFF. The CDR3, as DNA: TGTGCCAGCACAATCCGGGGCCCGAATGAAGCTTTCTTT.